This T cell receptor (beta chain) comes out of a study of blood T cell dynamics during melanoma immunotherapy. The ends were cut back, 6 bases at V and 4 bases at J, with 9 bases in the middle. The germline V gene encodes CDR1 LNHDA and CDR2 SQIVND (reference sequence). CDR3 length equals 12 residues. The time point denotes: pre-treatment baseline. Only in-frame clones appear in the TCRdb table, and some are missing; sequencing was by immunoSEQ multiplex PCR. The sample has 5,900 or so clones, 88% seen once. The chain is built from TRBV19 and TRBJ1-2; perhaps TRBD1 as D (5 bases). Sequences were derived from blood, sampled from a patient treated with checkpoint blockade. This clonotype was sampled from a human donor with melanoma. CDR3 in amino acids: CASRGGPYGYTF. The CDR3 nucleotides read TGTGCCAGTAGGGGGGGTCCCTATGGCTACACCTTC. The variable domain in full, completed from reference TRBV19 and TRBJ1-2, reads DGGITQSPKYLFRKEGQNVTLSCEQNLNHDAMYWYRQDPGQGLRLIYYSQIVNDFQKGDIAEGYSVSREKKESFPLTVTSAQKNPTAFYLCASRGGPYGYTFGSGTRLTVV.